The 32 T cell receptor beta chains reported below all come from one sample, sequenced in a study of T cells of healthy individuals. From the 5' RACE reads, TCRdb called clonotypes with MiXCR, one entry per CDR3 protein. The sample yields nearly 100,000 distinct CDR3 sequences, approximately 15% seen once. The origin of the receptors is a human donor in good health.

This clonotype was counted many times. V and J are TRBV12-3 or TRBV12-4 and TRBJ1-5; the D gene is possibly TRBD1 (5 bases). CDR3 length: 15 amino acids. V lost 3 bases and J lost 6, with 15 bases in between. The CDR3 reads CASSFQSGPGQPQHF. CDR3 sequence (DNA): TGTGCCAGCAGTTTCCAATCAGGGCCCGGTCAGCCCCAGCATTTT.

This clonotype has only a few counts. This rearrangement joins TRBV6-1 to TRBJ2-1; 7 bases agree with TRBD2. In germline, CDR1 is MNHNS, CDR2 SASEGT. The CDR3 is made up of 12 amino acids. V lost 4 bases and J lost 9; bases outside the gene matches: 3. This CDR3 reads CASSVGGGEQFF. In DNA, the CDR3 is TGTGCCAGCAGTGTTGGCGGGGGTGAGCAGTTCTTC.

The chain employs TRBV6-2 or TRBV6-3 and TRBJ2-7; perhaps TRBD1 as D (6 bases). Germline-derived CDR1 and CDR2 are MNHEY and SVGEGT. V lost 7 bases to trimming and J lost 3 bases, with 13 bases between them. This CDR3 is 13 amino acids long. Here the CDR3 reads CASNPQGSYEQYF. CDR3 nucleotides: TGTGCCAGCAACCCACAGGGCAGCTACGAGCAGTACTTC.

This chain connects TRBV3-1 to TRBJ2-7; D possibly corresponds to TRBD2 (6 bases). Trimming took off 4 bases at V and 7 bases at J, with 11 bases between the two ends. Per germline, CDR1 LGHDT and CDR2 YNNKEL (reference sequence). The CDR3 length is 12 residues. The DNA of the CDR3 is TGTGCCAGCAGCCGGGGAGCGGGTGAGCAGTACTTC. Its translation: CASSRGAGEQYF.

This clonotype was detected ten times or more. The genes are TRBV20-1 and TRBJ1-5, with a possible D match to TRBD1 (5 bases). This CDR3 comprises 12 residues. V was clipped by 5 bases and J by 3 bases, with 8 bases between them. The germline V gene has CDR1 DFQATT and CDR2 SNEGSKA (reference sequence). The CDR3 DNA sequence: TGCAGTGCTCAGGGCCTCAATCAGCCCCAGCATTTT. As protein: CSAQGLNQPQHF.

This clonotype was detected only a few times. V is TRBV7-2 and J is TRBJ1-6, with 8 bases aligning to TRBD1. Germline V CDR1 and CDR2: SGHTA, FQGNSA. The CDR3 is made up of 16 amino acids. Unmatched junction bases numbered 13, after V lost 5 bases and J lost 10 bases. This CDR3 reads CASSQGAGSGRSPLHF. CDR3 coding DNA: TGTGCCAGCAGCCAGGGGGCAGGGAGTGGAAGGTCACCCCTCCACTTT.

This clonotype was seen at least ten times. The V gene is TRBV6-5, the J gene TRBJ2-3, with D unresolved. The CDR3 extends over 15 amino acids. V gave up 0 bases and J gave up 5 bases, with 12 bases separating them. Germline CDR1 reads MNHEY; CDR2 reads SVGAGI. CDR3 in DNA: TGTGCCAGCAGTTACTCGTTCAGTGGCGGAGATACGCAGTATTTT. The encoded protein is CASSYSFSGGDTQYF.

The rearrangement joins TRBV5-1 to TRBJ2-7, with 9 positions matching TRBD1. V shed 3 bases and J 4 bases; nucleotides not matched to a gene: 8. This CDR3 spans 15 amino acids. The V gene's germline CDR1 is SGHRS and CDR2 YFSETQ. This CDR3 is CASSSRTGVRYEQYF. CDR3 sequence (DNA): TGCGCCAGCAGCTCCCGGACAGGGGTGAGATACGAGCAGTACTTC.

This rearrangement joins TRBV20-1 to TRBJ2-3; 8 bases map to TRBD2. CDR3 size: 14 residues. Germline loops: CDR1 DFQATT, CDR2 SNEGSKA (reference sequence). V gave up 1 base and J gave up 10 bases; unmatched junction bases: 10. Here the CDR3 reads CSARAPSGPIPQYF. The CDR3 DNA reads as TGCAGTGCTAGAGCGCCTAGCGGGCCCATCCCGCAGTATTTT.

This clonotype has only a few counts. This chain uses TRBV11-3 with TRBJ2-3, with D possibly matching TRBD2 (5 bases). Between the trimmed V and J ends, which lost 3 bases and 6 bases, there was a span of 10 bases. CDR1 and CDR2 from the germline V gene are SGHNT and YENEEA. This CDR3 has 13 residues. This CDR3 reads CASSFSQRDTQYF. The CDR3 coding sequence is TGTGCCAGCAGCTTTTCCCAGCGGGATACGCAGTATTTT.

This clonotype was counted many times. The V gene is TRBV20-1, the J gene TRBJ2-3; 12 bases agree with TRBD2. The CDR3 sequence is 16 residues long. Unmatched junction bases numbered 12, after V lost 6 bases and J lost 5 bases. Germline CDR1 and CDR2: DFQATT and SNEGSKA (reference sequence). The CDR3 sequence is CSAGTLAGGPKDTQYF. DNA for the CDR3: TGCAGTGCCGGGACGCTAGCGGGAGGGCCCAAAGATACGCAGTATTTT.

This clonotype was recorded at least ten times. The CDR3 bases are TGTGCCACCAGTGATACGGGGCAGGGAGGAGAGACCCAGTACTTC. Translating it yields CATSDTGQGGETQYF. The J gene is TRBJ2-5, the V gene TRBV24-1, with a tentative D call TRBD2 (6 bases). The CDR3 covers 15 residues. The V gene lost 3 bases and the J gene lost 4 bases, with 14 bases spanning the gap. Germline V lookup: CDR1 KGHDR, CDR2 SFDVKD.

The rearrangement uses TRBV4-2 and TRBJ2-5, with D maybe TRBD1 (6 bases). This CDR3 has 13 amino acids. Trimming cost V 4 bases and J 1 base, with 7 bases left between them. In germline, CDR1 is LGHNA, CDR2 YNFKEQ. The CDR3 nucleotides read TGTGCCAGCAGCCCGGACAGCCAAGAGACCCAGTACTTC. It is translated as CASSPDSQETQYF.

This clonotype was picked up many times. This chain links TRBV11-3 with TRBJ2-3, with TRBD1 identical over 7 bases. CDR3 length: 15 amino acids. Germline V gene lookup returns CDR1 SGHNT and CDR2 YENEEA. V lost 5 bases to trimming and J lost 1 base; unmatched junction nucleotides: 6. The CDR3 sequence: CASSTGDGRTDTQYF. CDR3 nucleotide sequence: TGTGCCAGCAGCACAGGGGACGGCCGCACAGATACGCAGTATTTT.

This clonotype appeared a single time. The chain couples TRBV5-6 to TRBJ2-7; TRBD1 aligns across 8 bases. V gave up 3 bases and J gave up 6 bases; unmatched junction bases: 8. This CDR3 contains 14 residues. Germline V CDR1 and CDR2: SGHDT, YYEEEE. CDR3 amino acids: CASSSNRGFREQYF. The CDR3 DNA reads TGTGCCAGCAGCTCTAACAGGGGGTTCCGCGAGCAGTACTTC.

This clonotype was found many times. The chain recombines TRBV20-1 with TRBJ1-2, with 7 bases identical to TRBD1. The length of the CDR3 is 14 residues. The V gene end was trimmed by 6 bases and the J gene end by 0 bases; junction bases not matched to a gene: 7. The V gene's germline CDR1 is DFQATT and CDR2 SNEGSKA (reference sequence). The CDR3, as DNA: TGCAGTGCGAGACCGACAGGGACTAACTATGGCTACACCTTC. Amino acid sequence: CSARPTGTNYGYTF.

This rearrangement joins TRBV21-1 to TRBJ2-5; the table's D call of TRBD2 was not tested on the DNA. TRBV21-1 is a listed pseudogene. The CDR3 is made up of 16 amino acids. This chain's CDR3 is CASSKARTSARETQYF. CDR3 coding DNA: TGTGCCAGCAGCAAAGCAAGGACAAGCGCTAGGGAGACCCAGTACTTC.

This CDR3 reads CASSLTSFSSSYNSPLHF. CDR3 coding DNA: TGCGCCAGCAGCTTAACCTCGTTTTCGAGTTCCTATAATTCACCCCTCCACTTT. The rearrangement links TRBV5-1 to TRBJ1-6, with unresolved D. Trimming removed 2 bases from V and 1 base from J, with 16 bases in between. This CDR3 is built from 18 residues. Germline CDR1 SGHRS, CDR2 YFSETQ.

The chain carries TRBV9 and TRBJ2-3, with D perhaps TRBD2 (6 bases). The V end lost 2 bases, the J end lost 6 bases, and 7 bases lay between the germline ends. From germline, CDR1 is SGDLS and CDR2 YYNGEE. This CDR3 is built from 12 residues. The CDR3 DNA follows: TGTGCCAGCAGCGTTCGGGGGGATACGCAGTATTTT. Protein: CASSVRGDTQYF. The full variable domain, its missing parts supplied by reference TRBV9 and TRBJ2-3, is DSGVTQTPKHLITATGQRVTLRCSPRSGDLSVYWYQQSLDQGLQFLIQYYNGEERAKGNILERFSAQQFPDLHSELNLSSLELGDSALYFCASSVRGDTQYFGPGTRLTVL.

The genes are TRBV19 and TRBJ1-1; TRBD1 aligns across 7 bases. The V and J ends lost 7 bases and 5 bases, in that order; junction bases with no gene match: 13. This CDR3 has 15 residues. Germline V lookup: CDR1 LNHDA, CDR2 SQIVND (reference sequence). The CDR3 here is CASTQTWTGLTEAFF. The CDR3 nucleotides are TGTGCCAGTACCCAGACGTGGACAGGCTTAACTGAAGCTTTCTTT.

This clonotype has only a few counts. In nucleotides, the CDR3 is TGCGCCAGCAGCCCACAGTGGGGTGAGACCCAGTACTTC. Translating it yields CASSPQWGETQYF. This chain uses TRBV4-3 with TRBJ2-5; no reliable D call. Between the trimmed V and J ends, which lost 4 bases and 5 bases, there was a span of 11 bases. Germline V gene lookup returns CDR1 LGHNA and CDR2 YSLEER. The CDR3 consists of 13 residues.

The V call is TRBV5-1, the J call TRBJ2-2, with TRBD1 identical over 10 bases. Germline assignment: CDR1 SGHRS and CDR2 YFSETQ. The CDR3 sequence is 14 residues long. J gave up 5 bases and V 3 bases, and 1 base lay outside the gene matches. The CDR3 sequence: CASSWTGGTGELFF. For the CDR3, the DNA is TGCGCCAGCAGCTGGACAGGGGGGACCGGGGAGCTGTTTTTT.

J is TRBJ2-7 and V is TRBV5-5, with a weak D call TRBD1 (6 bases). The CDR3 contains 15 residues. CDR1 SGHKS and CDR2 YYEKEE come from the germline V gene (reference sequence). The germline V and J ends were trimmed by 4 bases and 3 bases, with 17 bases remaining between them. CDR3 sequence reads: CASSHRQAVDYEQYF. DNA for the CDR3: TGTGCCAGCAGCCACCGACAGGCCGTTGACTACGAGCAGTACTTC.

In its sample, this clonotype was seen a few times. The chain recombines TRBV29-1 with TRBJ2-1; a possible D gene is TRBD2 (6 bases). The CDR3 is 14 amino acids. Germline loops: CDR1 SQVTM, CDR2 ANQGSEA. With 4 bases removed from V and 7 bases from J, the gap between germline ends came to 17 bases. The CDR3 is CSVGAGGPGNEQFF. The CDR3 DNA sequence: TGCAGCGTTGGGGCAGGAGGGCCTGGGAATGAGCAGTTCTTC.

In its sample, this clonotype was seen many times. The chain combines TRBV6-1 with TRBJ1-5; TRBD1 matches at 7 bases. Germline loops: CDR1 MNHNS, CDR2 SASEGT. The junction had 5 bases not matched to a gene; V was cut back by 6 bases and J by 0 bases. The CDR3 is 15 residues long. CDR3 nucleotide sequence: TGTGCCAGCAGCAGAGACAGGGATAGCAATCAGCCCCAGCATTTT. As protein: CASSRDRDSNQPQHF.

A few counts support this clonotype. The chain is built from TRBV20-1 and TRBJ2-2; TRBD2 aligns across 7 bases. V gave up 0 bases and J gave up 4 bases; unmatched junction bases: 11. This CDR3 is 17 amino acids long. CDR1 DFQATT and CDR2 SNEGSKA come from the germline V gene (reference sequence). Written as DNA, the CDR3 is TGCAGTGCTAGAGACCCGCAAGCGGGATCGGGCACCGGGGAGCTGTTTTTT. This codes for CSARDPQAGSGTGELFF.

This clonotype has only a few counts. The genes are TRBV21-1 and TRBJ2-3; TRBD2 reflects the table's D call only, with no check against the DNA. TRBV21-1 represents a pseudogene. The length of the CDR3 is 15 residues. The CDR3 protein is CASSNCGGATDTQYF. CDR3 nucleotides: TGTGCCAGCAGCAATTGCGGGGGGGCCACGGATACGCAGTATTTT.

This clonotype turned up a few times. V usage is TRBV10-3 and J usage is TRBJ1-1, with D maybe TRBD1 (6 bases). Trimming removed 6 bases from V and 3 bases from J, with 14 bases in between. CDR1 ENHRY and CDR2 SYGVKD come from the germline V gene. The CDR3 sequence is 14 residues long. Here the CDR3 reads CAIRGGGPHTEAFF. The CDR3 nucleotides are TGTGCCATCAGGGGCGGGGGGCCACACACTGAAGCTTTCTTT.

This clonotype turned up a few times. The genes are TRBV29-1 and TRBJ2-1; D gene unclear. CDR3 length: 8 residues. Germline values: CDR1 SQVTM, CDR2 ANQGSEA. As DNA, the CDR3 is TGCACCAGGCCTTCGGGGTTCTTC. It specifies CTRPSGFF.

The rearrangement links TRBV29-1 to TRBJ2-2; 10 nucleotides match TRBD2. Germline loops: CDR1 SQVTM, CDR2 ANQGSEA. The junction had 4 bases not matched to a gene; V was cut back by 6 bases and J by 6 bases. The CDR3 loop spans 13 amino acids. CDR3 region: CSVDSGRPGELFF. CDR3 sequence (DNA): TGCAGCGTGGATAGCGGGAGGCCCGGGGAGCTGTTTTTT.

This clonotype was seen more than once but under ten times. The J gene is TRBJ2-5, the V gene TRBV7-3, with a tentative D call TRBD1 (5 bases). This CDR3 comprises 14 residues. Germline values: CDR1 SGHTA, CDR2 FQGTGA. The germline V and J ends were trimmed by 2 bases and 3 bases, with 10 bases remaining between them. CDR3 amino acids: CASSLGAGKETQYF. The DNA of the CDR3 is TGTGCCAGCAGCTTAGGGGCAGGGAAAGAGACCCAGTACTTC.

This clonotype appeared many times. The rearrangement uses TRBV27 and TRBJ2-7; D is ambiguous. CDR1 MNHEY and CDR2 SMNVEV come from the germline V gene (reference sequence). V lost 5 bases and J 2 bases, leaving 13 bases between the germline ends. CDR3 size: 14 residues. CDR3 region: CASSADIRPYEQYF. The CDR3 region has the DNA TGTGCCAGCAGTGCAGACATCAGGCCCTACGAGCAGTACTTC.